This is a list of T cell receptor beta chains from one sample in a study of T cell changes during pregnancy in multiple sclerosis. Sequencing used immunoSEQ multiplex PCR; TCRdb keeps in-frame clones, though not all of them. The table has tens of thousands of clones, 85% to 95% seen once. The material sequenced was CD4+ T cells from peripheral blood mononuclear cells, taken in the second trimester of pregnancy. The receptor set was obtained from a female donor with multiple sclerosis, enrolled in a pregnancy study. CDR3s include the opening cysteine and the closing phenylalanine or tryptophan. Each record gives: CDR3 protein, CDR3 DNA, V gene, D gene, clone size, J gene. The D gene is left open where the match is weak. Clone size is shown for a subset of rows, as once, few, many or a class of expanded clone.

CDR3: CAIKNEGRTEAFF; DNA: TGTGCCATCAAGAATGAGGGCCGCACTGAAGCTTTCTTT; V: TRBV10-3; D: .; size: .; J: TRBJ1-1
CDR3: CASSFGLGQGGFEAFF; DNA: TGTGCCAGCAGTTTCGGGTTGGGACAGGGAGGATTTGAAGCTTTCTTT; V: TRBV27; D: TRBD1; size: .; J: TRBJ1-1
CDR3: CASSPGNQPQHF; DNA: TGCGCCAGCAGCCCCGGCAATCAGCCCCAGCATTTT; V: TRBV4-3; D: .; size: .; J: TRBJ1-5
CDR3: CASSRASGSVGELFF; DNA: TGTGCCTCCTCTCGGGCTAGCGGGTCCGTCGGGGAGCTGTTTTTT; V: TRBV2; D: TRBD2; size: once; J: TRBJ2-2
CDR3: CASSLEVAGRTDTQYF; DNA: TGTGCCAGCAGCTTAGAAGTAGCAGGGAGGACAGATACGCAGTATTTT; V: TRBV7-6; D: .; size: .; J: TRBJ2-3
CDR3: CASSPPLASFNEQFF; DNA: TGCGCCAGCAGCCCCCCATTGGCTTCGTTTAATGAGCAGTTCTTC; V: TRBV5-1; D: .; size: .; J: TRBJ2-1
CDR3: CASSYRGTDTQYF; DNA: TGTGCCAGCAGTTACCGTGGCACAGATACGCAGTATTTT; V: TRBV6-6; D: .; size: .; J: TRBJ2-3
CDR3: CASSGSGIYGYTF; DNA: TGTGCCAGCAGTGGCTCAGGGATCTATGGCTACACCTTC; V: TRBV25-1; D: .; size: .; J: TRBJ1-2
CDR3: CASGGGERLAGAPYEQYF; DNA: TGCGCCAGCGGCGGGGGGGAGAGGCTAGCGGGAGCCCCCTACGAGCAGTACTTC; V: TRBV23-1; D: TRBD2; size: .; J: TRBJ2-7
CDR3: CASRVQGTSYEQYF; DNA: TGTGCCAGCAGAGTACAGGGGACATCCTACGAGCAGTACTTC; V: TRBV2; D: TRBD1; size: few; J: TRBJ2-7
CDR3: CASSGTRVTTDTQYF; DNA: TGTGCCAGCAGTGGGACTAGAGTTACGACAGATACGCAGTATTTT; V: TRBV2; D: TRBD2; size: .; J: TRBJ2-3
CDR3: CSVGAWGGKGTDTQYF; DNA: TGCAGCGTTGGGGCATGGGGGGGAAAAGGTACAGATACGCAGTATTTT; V: TRBV29-1; D: TRBD2; size: .; J: TRBJ2-3
CDR3: CAWSAREQFF; DNA: TGTGCCTGGAGTGCTCGTGAGCAGTTCTTC; V: TRBV30; D: .; size: .; J: TRBJ2-1
CDR3: CASSEEGPRYGYTF; DNA: TGTGCCAGCAGTGAAGAGGGGCCTCGCTATGGCTACACCTTC; V: TRBV6-1; D: .; size: .; J: TRBJ1-2
CDR3: CASSPKAAGSAEAFF; DNA: TGTGCCAGCAGCCCTAAAGCGGCGGGGAGTGCTGAAGCTTTCTTT; V: TRBV7-3; D: .; size: .; J: TRBJ1-1
CDR3: CASREDRYNEQFF; DNA: TGTGCCAGCAGAGAGGACAGGTACAATGAGCAGTTCTTC; V: TRBV5-8; D: TRBD1; size: once; J: TRBJ2-1
CDR3: CAWSAPPRLAATYEQYF; DNA: TGTGCCTGGAGTGCCCCTCCGCGACTAGCGGCAACTTACGAGCAGTACTTC; V: TRBV30; D: TRBD2; size: few; J: TRBJ2-7
CDR3: CASSVANPTSGYTF; DNA: TGTGCCAGCAGCGTAGCTAACCCGACTTCCGGCTACACCTTC; V: TRBV9; D: .; size: once; J: TRBJ1-2
CDR3: CASSQVRGKKNEKLFF; DNA: TGCGCCAGCAGCCAAGTCCGAGGAAAAAAAAATGAAAAACTGTTTTTT; V: TRBV4-1; D: .; size: .; J: TRBJ1-4
CDR3: CASSEQGFTGELFF; DNA: TGTGCCAGCAGTGAGCAGGGGTTCACCGGGGAGCTGTTTTTT; V: TRBV6-1; D: .; size: .; J: TRBJ2-2
CDR3: CASSLARGSVEFF; DNA: TGTGCCAGCAGCTTAGCCCGGGGGTCAGTGGAGTTCTTC; V: TRBV7-2; D: .; size: .; J: TRBJ2-1
CDR3: CASNPTGTDTQYF; DNA: TGCGCCAGCAACCCGACAGGGACGGATACGCAGTATTTT; V: TRBV5-1; D: TRBD1; size: .; J: TRBJ2-3
CDR3: CASRTGGNNGGEQYF; DNA: TGTGCCAGCAGGACAGGGGGTAACAATGGAGGGGAGCAGTACTTC; V: TRBV6-1; D: TRBD1; size: .; J: TRBJ2-7
CDR3: CASSLSAGAYEQYF; DNA: TGTGCCAGCAGCTTAAGTGCGGGGGCTTACGAGCAGTACTTC; V: TRBV11-2; D: .; size: .; J: TRBJ2-7
CDR3: CASSLAVPTSEYEQYF; DNA: TGCGCCAGCAGCTTGGCGGTTCCGACTAGCGAGTACGAGCAGTACTTC; V: TRBV5-1; D: TRBD2; size: .; J: TRBJ2-7
CDR3: CASSRVAATINQPQHF; DNA: TGTGCCAGCTCACGGGTTGCCGCGACTATCAATCAGCCCCAGCATTTT; V: TRBV18; D: .; size: .; J: TRBJ1-5
CDR3: CAWSVRRGSGGYTF; DNA: TGTGCCTGGAGTGTACGAAGGGGGAGTGGGGGCTACACCTTC; V: TRBV30; D: .; size: .; J: TRBJ1-2
CDR3: CATGQGLGSNQPQHF; DNA: TGTGCCACCGGACAGGGCCTTGGTAGCAATCAGCCCCAGCATTTT; V: TRBV10-3; D: TRBD1; size: once; J: TRBJ1-5
CDR3: CASSVELATETQYF; DNA: TGTGCCAGCAGCGTTGAACTAGCGACGGAGACCCAGTACTTC; V: TRBV9; D: TRBD2; size: .; J: TRBJ2-5
CDR3: CASSLPITSGNNTDTQYF; DNA: TGTGCCAGCAGCTTACCTATCACCAGCGGGAACAACACAGATACGCAGTATTTT; V: TRBV7-6; D: TRBD2; size: once; J: TRBJ2-3
CDR3: CASSDLKQGHEKLFF; DNA: TGTGCCAGCAGTGACCTGAAACAGGGGCATGAAAAACTGTTTTTT; V: TRBV28; D: TRBD1; size: .; J: TRBJ1-4
CDR3: CASSKAGSWGVEQYF; DNA: TGTGCCAGTAGTAAAGCGGGAAGTTGGGGGGTCGAGCAGTACTTC; V: TRBV19; D: TRBD2; size: .; J: TRBJ2-7
CDR3: CAWSVGGGGELFF; DNA: TGTGCCTGGAGTGTAGGGGGCGGCGGGGAGCTGTTTTTT; V: TRBV30; D: TRBD1; size: .; J: TRBJ2-2
CDR3: CASSIYGSEYEQYF; DNA: TGTGCCAGTAGTATCTACGGGAGTGAATACGAGCAGTACTTC; V: TRBV19; D: .; size: .; J: TRBJ2-7